This T cell receptor (beta chain) was observed in a study of blood T cell repertoires in COVID-19. In the study overall: Spain, Italy and the United States supplied samples that represented acute and convalescent COVID-19. T cells, B-cell-depleted T cells, or PBMCs supplied cDNA or gDNA.

This CDR3 contains 18 residues. In the authors' methods: Reference gene primer amplification gave estimated nucleated cell counts. Only in-frame clones appear in the TCRdb table, and some are missing; sequencing was by immunoSEQ multiplex PCR. V, J and clone size derive from that table, while D and trimming were established from the DNA sequence. Here the sample spans approximately 140,000 clones, about four fifths being singletons. The V call is TRBV21-1, the J call TRBJ1-3; the listed D gene, TRBD1, was not tested against the DNA. TRBV21-1 is tagged as a pseudogene. The clonotype comes from a man older than 75 with acute or convalescent COVID-19. The sequenced material came from peripheral blood. The CDR3 spells CASSKVTTGQGSGNTIYF. CDR3 bases: TGTGCCAGCAGCAAAGTAACAACGGGACAGGGCTCTGGAAACACCATATATTTT.